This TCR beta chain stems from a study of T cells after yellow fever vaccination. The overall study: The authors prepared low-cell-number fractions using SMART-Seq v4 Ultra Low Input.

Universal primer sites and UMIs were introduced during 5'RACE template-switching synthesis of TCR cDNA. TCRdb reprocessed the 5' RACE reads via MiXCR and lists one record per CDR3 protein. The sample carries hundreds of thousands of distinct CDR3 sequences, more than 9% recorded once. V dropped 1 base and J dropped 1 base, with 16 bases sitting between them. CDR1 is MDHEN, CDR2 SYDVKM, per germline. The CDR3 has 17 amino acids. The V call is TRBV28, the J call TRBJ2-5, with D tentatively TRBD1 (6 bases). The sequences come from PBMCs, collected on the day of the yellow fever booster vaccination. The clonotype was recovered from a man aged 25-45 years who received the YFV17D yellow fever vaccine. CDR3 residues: CASSLLAGTTIQETQYF. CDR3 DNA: TGTGCCAGCAGTTTATTGGCCGGGACAACCATCCAAGAGACCCAGTACTTC.